The clone carrying this TCR beta chain came up a few times. The antigen remains undetermined. Use of 60 Vbeta and 13 Jbeta primers characterized the PCR. Sequencing was performed with immunoSEQ multiplex PCR; in TCRdb, only in-frame clones are kept and a portion is missing. The sample carries more than 130,000 clones, roughly 75% recorded once. The sample belongs to a study of cytomegalovirus exposure and HLA in healthy donors. This CDR3 spans 14 amino acids. Unmatched junction bases numbered 5, after V lost 5 bases and J lost 4 bases. Germline V gives CDR1 SNHLY, CDR2 FYNNEI. Study-wide points: Available immune exposure information was restricted to CMV serostatus only. The authors assumed roughly uniform sequencing depth across donors for presence/absence analyses.

This sequence originates from a man younger than 40 in good health and CMV-seronegative. V and J are TRBV2 and TRBJ1-5; TRBD1 aligns across 7 bases. The sample was PBMCs. CDR3 sequence: CASSSTGANQPQHF. CDR3 coding DNA: TGTGCCAGCAGTTCAACAGGGGCAAATCAGCCCCAGCATTTT.